This record covers a single TCR beta chain. Its antigen remains unidentified. This entry belongs to a study of shared clonotypes between healthy human individuals. General study findings and limits: Several donors held 5% to 5.5% of naive CD4 clonotypes in common. A small donor pool kept down the genetic and exposure-history diversity that was represented.

Some clones are missing from TCRdb's copy, which holds only in-frame ones; the method was immunoSEQ multiplex PCR. The data hold approximately 2.5 million clones, with over 85% observed a single time. V was shortened by 2 bases and J by 4 bases, with 7 bases between the two germline ends. Germline CDR1 and CDR2: MNHEY and SMNVEV (reference sequence). The CDR3 runs 13 residues. This clonotype was obtained from a man aged 18 to 29 in good health. The V call is TRBV27, the J call TRBJ2-3; D gene uncertain. The sequenced sample consisted of naive CD4+ T cells sorted from blood. Indicated subset: CD45RA+ positively selected. The CDR3 DNA sequence: TGTGCCAGCAGTTTAGTTGTTGCAGATACGCAGTATTTT. This translates into CASSLVVADTQYF.